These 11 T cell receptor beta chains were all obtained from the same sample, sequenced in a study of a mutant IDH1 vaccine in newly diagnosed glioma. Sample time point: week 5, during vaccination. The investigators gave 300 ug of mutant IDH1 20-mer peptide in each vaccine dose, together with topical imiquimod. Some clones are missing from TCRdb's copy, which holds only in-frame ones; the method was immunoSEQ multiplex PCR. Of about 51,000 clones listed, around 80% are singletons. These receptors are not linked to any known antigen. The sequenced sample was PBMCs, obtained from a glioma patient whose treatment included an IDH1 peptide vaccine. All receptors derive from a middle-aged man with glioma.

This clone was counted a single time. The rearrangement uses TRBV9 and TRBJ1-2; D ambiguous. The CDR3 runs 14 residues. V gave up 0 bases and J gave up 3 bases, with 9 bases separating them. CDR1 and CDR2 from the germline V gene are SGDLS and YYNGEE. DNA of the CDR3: TGTGCCAGCAGCGTAGGGACGGGCGACTATGGCTACACCTTC. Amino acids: CASSVGTGDYGYTF.

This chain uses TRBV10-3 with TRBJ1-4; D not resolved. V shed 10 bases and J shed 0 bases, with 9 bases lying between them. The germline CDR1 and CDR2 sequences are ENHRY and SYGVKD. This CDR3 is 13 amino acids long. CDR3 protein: CATSFATNEKLFF. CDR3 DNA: TGTGCCACCTCCTTTGCAACTAATGAAAAACTGTTTTTT.

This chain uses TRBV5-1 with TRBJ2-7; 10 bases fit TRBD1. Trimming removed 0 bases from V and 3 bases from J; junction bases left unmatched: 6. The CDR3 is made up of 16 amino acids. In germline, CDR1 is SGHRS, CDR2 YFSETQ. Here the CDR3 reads CASSLAKDRGFYEQYF. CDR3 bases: TGCGCCAGCAGCTTGGCCAAGGACAGGGGGTTCTACGAGCAGTACTTC.

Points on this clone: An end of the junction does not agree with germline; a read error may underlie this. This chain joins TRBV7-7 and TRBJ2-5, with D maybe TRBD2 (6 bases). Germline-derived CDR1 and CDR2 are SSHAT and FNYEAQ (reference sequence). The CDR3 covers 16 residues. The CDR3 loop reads CASSLGVGGAQETQYF. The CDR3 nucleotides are TGTGCTAGCAGCTTAGGGGTCGGCGGGGCCCAAGAGACCCAGTACTTC.

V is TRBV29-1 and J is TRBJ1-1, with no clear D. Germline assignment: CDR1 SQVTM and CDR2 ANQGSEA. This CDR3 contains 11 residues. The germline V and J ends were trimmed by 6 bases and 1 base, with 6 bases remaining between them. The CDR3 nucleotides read TGCAGCGTCCTAAAGAACACTGAAGCTTTCTTT. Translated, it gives CSVLKNTEAFF.

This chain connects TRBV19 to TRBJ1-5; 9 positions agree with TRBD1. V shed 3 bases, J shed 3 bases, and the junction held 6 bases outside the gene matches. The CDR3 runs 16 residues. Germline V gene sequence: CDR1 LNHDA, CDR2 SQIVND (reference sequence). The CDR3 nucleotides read TGTGCCAGTAGTATGGCGGGACAGGGTTTCAATCAGCCCCAGCATTTT. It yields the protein CASSMAGQGFNQPQHF.

The CDR3 sequence: CASSLGDRRTNEQFF. The CDR3 nucleotides read TGTGCCAGCAGCTTGGGGGACAGGAGAACGAATGAGCAGTTCTTC. J is TRBJ2-1 and V is TRBV5-6; 8 bases map to TRBD1. The V and J ends lost 0 bases and 7 bases, in that order; junction bases with no gene match: 6. This CDR3 has 15 residues. Germline CDR1 and CDR2: SGHDT and YYEEEE.

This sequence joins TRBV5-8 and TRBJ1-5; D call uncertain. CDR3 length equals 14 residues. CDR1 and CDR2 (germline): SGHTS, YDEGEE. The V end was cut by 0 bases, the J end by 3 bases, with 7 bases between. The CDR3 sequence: CASSLGGINQPQHF. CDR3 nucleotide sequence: TGTGCCAGCAGCTTGGGAGGGATCAATCAGCCCCAGCATTTT.

CDR3 region: CASSLAWTSSYNEQFF. The CDR3, as DNA: TGTGCCAGCAGCTTGGCTTGGACAAGCTCCTACAATGAGCAGTTCTTC. The chain combines TRBV5-4 with TRBJ2-1; weak D call: TRBD1 (5 bases). V lost 0 bases to trimming and J lost 0 bases, with 10 bases between them. CDR3 length: 16 amino acids. CDR1 SGHNT and CDR2 YYREEE come from the germline V gene (reference sequence). The entire variable domain, with the rest obtained from reference TRBV5-4 and TRBJ2-1, is as follows: ETGVTQSPTHLIKTRGQQVTLRCSSQSGHNTVSWYQQALGQGPQFIFQYYREEENGRGNFPPRFSGLQFPNYSSELNVNALELDDSALYLCASSLAWTSSYNEQFFGPGTRLTVL.

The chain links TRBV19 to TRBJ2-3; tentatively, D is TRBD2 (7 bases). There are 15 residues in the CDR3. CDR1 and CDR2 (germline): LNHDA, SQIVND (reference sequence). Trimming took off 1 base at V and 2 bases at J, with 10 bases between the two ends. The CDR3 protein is CASSIGGGATDTQYF. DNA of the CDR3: TGTGCCAGTAGTATAGGTGGGGGGGCCACAGATACGCAGTATTTT.

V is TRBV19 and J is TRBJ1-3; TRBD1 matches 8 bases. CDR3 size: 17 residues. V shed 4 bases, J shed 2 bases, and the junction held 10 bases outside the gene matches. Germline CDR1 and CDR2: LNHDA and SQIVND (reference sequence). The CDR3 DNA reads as TGTGCCAGTAGTACCCCGCCCTCCAGGGGGCCTGGAAACACCATATATTTT. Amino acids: CASSTPPSRGPGNTIYF. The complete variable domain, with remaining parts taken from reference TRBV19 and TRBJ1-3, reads DGGITQSPKYLFRKEGQNVTLSCEQNLNHDAMYWYRQDPGQGLRLIYYSQIVNDFQKGDIAEGYSVSREKKESFPLTVTSAQKNPTAFYLCASSTPPSRGPGNTIYFGEGSWLTVV.